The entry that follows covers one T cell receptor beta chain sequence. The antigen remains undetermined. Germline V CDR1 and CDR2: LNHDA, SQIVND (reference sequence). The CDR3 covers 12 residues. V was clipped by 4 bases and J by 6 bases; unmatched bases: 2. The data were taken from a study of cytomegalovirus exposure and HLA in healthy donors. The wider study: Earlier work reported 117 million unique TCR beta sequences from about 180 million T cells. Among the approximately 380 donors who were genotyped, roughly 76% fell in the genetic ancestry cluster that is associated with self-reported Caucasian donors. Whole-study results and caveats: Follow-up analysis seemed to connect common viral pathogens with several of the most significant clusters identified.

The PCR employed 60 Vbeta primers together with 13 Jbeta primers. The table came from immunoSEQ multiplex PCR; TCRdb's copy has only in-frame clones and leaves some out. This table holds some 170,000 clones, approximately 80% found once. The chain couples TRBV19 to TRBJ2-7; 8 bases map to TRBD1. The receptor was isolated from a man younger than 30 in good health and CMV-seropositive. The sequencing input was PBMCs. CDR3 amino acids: CASSKQGGEQYF. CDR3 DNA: TGTGCCAGTAGTAAACAGGGGGGCGAGCAGTACTTC.